Presented here are 22 T cell receptor beta chains from one specimen sequenced in a study of blood T cell repertoires in COVID-19 (dated by TCRdb to 2020 to 2022). The library was prepared using the immunoSEQ multiplex PCR assay. The table was pulled from immuneACCESS by TCRdb, which kept in-frame rearrangements only. Such tables lose some clones; where checked, under half of the loss comes from unresolved V genes, and the rest has no known cause. Counted in this sample were 200,000 to 250,000 clones; more than 75% of them appeared once. The ten largest clones take up 1.5% to 2% of the sample. Material: PBMCs or T cells enriched from blood (not recorded which). The receptors shown here come from a man in his forties who had recovered from COVID-19.

The J gene is TRBJ1-1, the V gene TRBV30, with TRBD1 matching over 8 bases. CDR3 size: 15 residues. Per the germline V gene, CDR1 is GTSNPN and CDR2 is SVGIG (reference sequence). V lost 3 bases to trimming and J lost 5 bases; unmatched junction nucleotides: 11. The CDR3 region has the DNA TGTGCCTGGAGGCCCGTGGACAGGGAGGGGACTGAAGCTTTCTTT. Encoded protein: CAWRPVDREGTEAFF.

This chain uses TRBV27 with TRBJ2-1; TRBD2 matches 15 bases. V was clipped by 5 bases and J by 10 bases; unmatched bases: 9. Germline values: CDR1 MNHEY, CDR2 SMNVEV (reference sequence). The CDR3 runs 16 residues. The CDR3 loop is CASSMGLAGGPGEQFF. The CDR3 coding sequence is TGTGCCAGCAGTATGGGACTAGCGGGAGGACCGGGGGAGCAGTTCTTC.

The chain uses TRBV24-1 and TRBJ2-5; tentatively, D is TRBD1 (5 bases). Per germline, CDR1 KGHDR and CDR2 SFDVKD. Trimming left V 1 base short and J 4 bases short, with 12 bases between. The CDR3 has 15 amino acids. The CDR3 sequence is CATSDFRAQGETQYF. In DNA, the CDR3 is TGTGCCACCAGTGATTTCAGGGCGCAGGGAGAGACCCAGTACTTC.

The count of this clone is one. This sequence joins TRBV7-9 and TRBJ2-7; unclear D gene. This CDR3 has 12 residues. CDR1 and CDR2 (germline): SEHNR, FQNEAQ (reference sequence). The V and J ends lost 5 bases and 1 base respectively, with 6 bases between them. As DNA, the CDR3 is TGTGCCAGCAGCGCGGCTTCCTACGAGCAGTACTTC. Translating gives CASSAASYEQYF. The variable domain in full, completed from reference TRBV7-9 and TRBJ2-7, reads DTGVSQNPRHKITKRGQNVTFRCDPISEHNRLYWYRQTLGQGPEFLTYFQNEAQLEKSRLLSDRFSAERPKGSFSTLEIQRTEQGDSAMYLCASSAASYEQYFGPGTRLTVT.

The V and J genes are TRBV5-4 and TRBJ2-7; no clear D gene. Trimming left V 4 bases short and J 0 bases short, with 17 bases between. Germline V gene data show CDR1 as SGHNT and CDR2 as YYREEE (reference sequence). The CDR3 length is 16 residues. CDR3 bases: TGTGCCAGCAGCCACACCTTAGCTAGTATCTCCTACGAGCAGTACTTC. Encoded protein: CASSHTLASISYEQYF.

This sequence joins TRBV3-1 (or the pseudogene TRBV3-2) and TRBJ2-1; D not certain. Trimming shortened V by 0 bases and J by 7 bases, and 4 bases separated the two germline ends. The CDR3 is 12 residues long. Per germline, CDR1 LGHDT and CDR2 YNNKEL (reference sequence). The chain's CDR3 is CASSQDQNEQFF. CDR3 coding DNA: TGTGCCAGCAGCCAAGATCAGAATGAGCAGTTCTTC.

V usage is TRBV28 and J usage is TRBJ1-2; D is unresolved. This CDR3 is built from 11 residues. The V end lost 4 bases, the J end lost 7 bases, and 7 bases lay between the germline ends. The germline V gene encodes CDR1 MDHEN and CDR2 SYDVKM. Here the CDR3 DNA reads TGTGCCAGCAGTTCCCGGGGTGGCTACACCTTC. This sequence encodes CASSSRGGYTF.

J is TRBJ2-1 and V is TRBV11-1; D unclear. The CDR3 spans 14 residues. Germline assignment: CDR1 SGHAT and CDR2 FQDESV (reference sequence). The germline V and J ends were trimmed by 4 bases and 7 bases, with 14 bases remaining between them. In nucleotides, the CDR3 is TGTGCCAGCAGCTCCGTACCGGTTGTGAATGAGCAGTTCTTC. It yields the protein CASSSVPVVNEQFF.

A word on this clone: Other DNA variants within this sample encode the same CDR3. The chain is built from TRBV3-1 (or the pseudogene TRBV3-2) and TRBJ1-6, with 7 bases aligning to TRBD1. The CDR3 has 14 residues. Trimming cost V 4 bases and J 7 bases; bases outside gene matches: 4. Per germline, CDR1 LGHDT and CDR2 YNNKEL (reference sequence). CDR3 DNA sequence: TGTGCCAGCAGCCCCCCACAGGGGAATTCACCCCTCCACTTT. It specifies CASSPPQGNSPLHF.

The chain links TRBV6-2 or TRBV6-3 to TRBJ2-3; 10 bases agree with TRBD2. The junction had 10 bases not matched to a gene; V was cut back by 2 bases and J by 5 bases. The germline CDR1 and CDR2 sequences are MNHEY and SVGEGT. The CDR3 runs 17 residues. DNA of the CDR3: TGTGCCAGCAGTTACGGCGGGCTAGCGGGAGCCGAAGATACGCAGTATTTT. Its translation: CASSYGGLAGAEDTQYF.

This rearrangement joins TRBV2 to TRBJ2-5, with a tentative D call TRBD2 (5 bases). The CDR3 has 13 residues. With 3 bases removed from V and 6 bases from J, the gap between germline ends came to 11 bases. Germline CDR1 reads SNHLY; CDR2 reads FYNNEI. DNA for the CDR3: TGTGCCAGCAGTGATCCCGGACTCAAGACCCAGTACTTC. This gives the protein CASSDPGLKTQYF.

This chain joins TRBV9 and TRBJ1-1; D possibly corresponds to TRBD1 (5 bases). Germline CDR1 is SGDLS and CDR2 is YYNGEE. The V end was cut by 4 bases, the J end by 0 bases, with 13 bases between. This CDR3 is 15 amino acids long. CDR3 sequence (DNA): TGTGCCAGCAGCCCAGCAGGGCTCTTGAACACTGAAGCTTTCTTT. This sequence encodes CASSPAGLLNTEAFF.

The count of this clone is one. This chain uses TRBV15 with TRBJ2-3; D gene unclear. V lost 0 bases and J lost 5, with 3 bases in between. The CDR3 extends over 12 amino acids. Germline assignment: CDR1 LNHNV and CDR2 YYDKDF (reference sequence). This CDR3 is CATSRDRDTQYF. The CDR3 DNA reads TGTGCCACCAGCAGAGATAGAGATACGCAGTATTTT. Full variable domain (missing parts from reference TRBV15 and TRBJ2-3): DAMVIQNPRYQVTQFGKPVTLSCSQTLNHNVMYWYQQKSSQAPKLLFHYYDKDFNNEADTPDNFQSRRPNTSFCFLDIRSPGLGDTAMYLCATSRDRDTQYFGPGTRLTVL.

V and J are TRBV9 and TRBJ1-6, with D perhaps TRBD1 (6 bases). Per germline, CDR1 SGDLS and CDR2 YYNGEE. V gave up 0 bases and J gave up 9 bases, with 10 bases separating them. The CDR3 runs 14 residues. This CDR3 reads CASSVEGGVSPLHF. The CDR3 bases are TGTGCCAGCAGCGTAGAAGGGGGTGTTTCACCCCTCCACTTT.

The chain uses TRBV19 and TRBJ2-5, with 7 bases lining up with TRBD1. CDR3 size: 13 residues. V gave up 5 bases and J gave up 3 bases; unmatched junction bases: 3. Germline V gene lookup returns CDR1 LNHDA and CDR2 SQIVND (reference sequence). DNA of the CDR3: TGTGCCAGTAGTGCCGACAGGGAAGAGACCCAGTACTTC. Encoded protein: CASSADREETQYF. The whole variable domain, remainder taken from reference TRBV19 and TRBJ2-5, is DGGITQSPKYLFRKEGQNVTLSCEQNLNHDAMYWYRQDPGQGLRLIYYSQIVNDFQKGDIAEGYSVSREKKESFPLTVTSAQKNPTAFYLCASSADREETQYFGPGTRLLVL.

The V gene is TRBV28, the J gene TRBJ1-2; 7 bases are shared with TRBD1. Per germline, CDR1 MDHEN and CDR2 SYDVKM. J lost 3 bases, V lost 2 bases, and 3 bases had no gene match. CDR3 length equals 14 residues. The CDR3 region is CASSLSDRDYGYTF. In DNA form, the CDR3 reads TGTGCCAGCAGTTTAAGTGACAGGGACTATGGCTACACCTTC.

The J gene is TRBJ2-7, the V gene TRBV7-2; D is uncertain. Deletions cut 2 bases from V and 3 bases from J, with 5 bases between. In germline, CDR1 is SGHTA, CDR2 FQGNSA. The CDR3 spans 12 residues. CDR3 in amino acids: CASSLSNYEQYF. In nucleotides, the CDR3 is TGTGCCAGCAGCTTATCCAACTACGAGCAGTACTTC.

This chain uses TRBV12-5 with TRBJ2-5; weak D call: TRBD2 (6 bases). In germline, CDR1 is LGHNT, CDR2 FRNRAP. V was clipped by 5 bases and J by 3 bases, with 13 bases between them. The CDR3 totals 14 residues. The CDR3 loop is CASGRELAEETQYF. The CDR3 DNA sequence: TGTGCTAGTGGTCGGGAGCTAGCAGAAGAGACCCAGTACTTC. The whole variable domain, remainder taken from reference TRBV12-5 and TRBJ2-5, is DARVTQTPRHKVTEMGQEVTMRCQPILGHNTVFWYRQTMMQGLELLAYFRNRAPLDDSGMPKDRFSAEMPDATLATLKIQPSEPRDSAVYFCASGRELAEETQYFGPGTRLLVL.

The table lists this clone with a count of one. The chain combines TRBV3-1 (or the pseudogene TRBV3-2) with TRBJ2-2; 8 nucleotides align to TRBD2. CDR1 LGHDT and CDR2 YNNKEL come from the germline V gene (reference sequence). Trimming cost V 1 base and J 7 bases; bases outside gene matches: 5. The CDR3 loop spans 15 amino acids. DNA for the CDR3: TGTGCCAGCAGCCAAGGCCAAGCGGGAGTCGGGGAGCTGTTTTTT. The encoded protein is CASSQGQAGVGELFF.

DNA for the CDR3: TGCGCCAGCAGCCTAACTAGCGGGGACTACGAGCAGTACTTC. The encoded protein is CASSLTSGDYEQYF. V usage is TRBV5-1 and J usage is TRBJ2-7; 10 bases agree with TRBD2. The CDR3 contains 14 residues. The germline gives CDR1 SGHRS, CDR2 YFSETQ. Trimming cost V 4 bases and J 3 bases; bases outside gene matches: 4.

The chain recombines TRBV7-9 with TRBJ1-4; 9 bases map to TRBD1. This CDR3 contains 14 residues. Germline values: CDR1 SEHNR, CDR2 FQNEAQ (reference sequence). J lost 8 bases, V lost 4 bases, and 5 bases had no gene match. The CDR3 sequence: CASSSGTGYEKLFF. CDR3 bases: TGTGCCAGCAGCTCCGGGACAGGGTACGAAAAACTGTTTTTT.

CDR3 protein: CATSDSRGSGQPQHF. Written as DNA, the CDR3 is TGTGCCACCAGTGATTCGAGGGGGTCAGGACAGCCCCAGCATTTT. The chain combines TRBV24-1 with TRBJ1-5; the D gene is possibly TRBD1 (6 bases). Trimming removed 2 bases from V and 7 bases from J, with 14 bases in between. This CDR3 comprises 15 residues. Germline CDR1 reads KGHDR; CDR2 reads SFDVKD.